This T cell receptor (beta chain) was sequenced for a study of T cells in Graves' hyperthyroidism and ophthalmopathy. Overall study results and limits: Using 13 V-J features, a model discriminated ophthalmopathy from stable hyperthyroidism.

The sample holds many counts of this clonotype. Antigen unknown. The CDR3 totals 14 residues. The ends lost 10 bases at V and 0 bases at J; junction bases unmatched: 7. Regions amplified from RNA transcripts were the TCR beta CDR3 regions. First-round RT-PCR with HTBI primers amplified the TCR CDR3 region. TCRdb ran MiXCR on the multiplex PCR reads and lists one entry per CDR3 protein. This repertoire shows about 300,000 distinct CDR3 sequences, about 25% found once; its top ten account for about 30%. This clonotype was sampled from a man aged 40-55 years with Graves' hyperthyroidism that later progressed to Graves' ophthalmopathy. Specimen: blood. This sequence joins TRBV12-3 or TRBV12-4 and TRBJ2-5; 8 bases are a match to TRBD1. This CDR3 reads CAIGQGRDQETQYF. In DNA form, the CDR3 reads TGTGCCATCGGACAGGGCAGAGACCAAGAGACCCAGTACTTC.